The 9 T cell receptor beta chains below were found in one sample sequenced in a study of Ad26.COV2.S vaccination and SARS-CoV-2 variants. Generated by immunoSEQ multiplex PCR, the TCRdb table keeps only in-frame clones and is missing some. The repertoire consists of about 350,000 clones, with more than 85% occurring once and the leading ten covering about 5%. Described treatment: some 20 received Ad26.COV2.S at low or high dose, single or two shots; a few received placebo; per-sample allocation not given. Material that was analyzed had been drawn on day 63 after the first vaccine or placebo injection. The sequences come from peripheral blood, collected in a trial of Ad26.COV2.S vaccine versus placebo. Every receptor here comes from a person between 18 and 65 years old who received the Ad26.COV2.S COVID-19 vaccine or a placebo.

The CDR3 coding sequence is TGTGCCAGCAGCTTGGCCCGGAGCTCCTATAATTCACCCCTCCACTTT. It encodes CASSLARSSYNSPLHF. The V and J genes are TRBV5-5 and TRBJ1-6; no reliable D call. The CDR3 sequence is 16 residues long. V shed 0 bases and J shed 0 bases, with 7 bases lying between them. Germline V gene lookup returns CDR1 SGHKS and CDR2 YYEKEE (reference sequence).

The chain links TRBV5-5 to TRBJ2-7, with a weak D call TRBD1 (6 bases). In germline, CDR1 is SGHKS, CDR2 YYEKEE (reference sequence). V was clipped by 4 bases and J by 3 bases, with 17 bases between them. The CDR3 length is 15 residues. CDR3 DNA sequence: TGTGCCAGCAGCGATGGTCCAGGGACACACTACGAGCAGTACTTC. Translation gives CASSDGPGTHYEQYF.

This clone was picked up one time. In nucleotides, the CDR3 is TGCGCCAGCAGCTTGGCCGGGGGAGTCACTAAACTTGAGCAGTTCTTC. Its translation is CASSLAGGVTKLEQFF. The chain is built from TRBV5-1 and TRBJ2-1; weak D call: TRBD2 (6 bases). The germline CDR1 and CDR2 sequences are SGHRS and YFSETQ. V lost 0 bases, J lost 9 bases, and 19 bases lay in between. The CDR3 is 16 amino acids.

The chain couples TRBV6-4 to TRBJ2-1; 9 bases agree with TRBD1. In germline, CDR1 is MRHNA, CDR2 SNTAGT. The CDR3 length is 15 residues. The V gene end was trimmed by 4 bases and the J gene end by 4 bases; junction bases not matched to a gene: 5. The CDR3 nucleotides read TGTGCCAGCAGTGCCGGGACAGGGACTTACAATGAGCAGTTCTTC. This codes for CASSAGTGTYNEQFF.

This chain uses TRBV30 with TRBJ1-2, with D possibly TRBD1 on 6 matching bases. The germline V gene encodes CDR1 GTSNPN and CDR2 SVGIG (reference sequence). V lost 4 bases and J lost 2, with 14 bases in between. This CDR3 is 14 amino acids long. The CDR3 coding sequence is TGTGCCTGGACCCCTCAGGGGCGAAACTATGGCTACACCTTC. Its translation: CAWTPQGRNYGYTF. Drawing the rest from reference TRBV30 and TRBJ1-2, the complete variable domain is SQTIHQWPATLVQPVGSPLSLECTVEGTSNPNLYWYRQAAGRGLQLLFYSVGIGQISSEVPQNLSASRPQDRQFILSSKKLLLSDSGFYLCAWTPQGRNYGYTFGSGTRLTVV.

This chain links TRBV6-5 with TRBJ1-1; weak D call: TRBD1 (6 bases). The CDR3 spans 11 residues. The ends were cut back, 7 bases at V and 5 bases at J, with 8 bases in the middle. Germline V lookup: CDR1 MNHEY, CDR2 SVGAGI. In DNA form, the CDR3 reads TGTGCCAGCAAGGGGGATACTGAAGCTTTCTTT. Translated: CASKGDTEAFF.

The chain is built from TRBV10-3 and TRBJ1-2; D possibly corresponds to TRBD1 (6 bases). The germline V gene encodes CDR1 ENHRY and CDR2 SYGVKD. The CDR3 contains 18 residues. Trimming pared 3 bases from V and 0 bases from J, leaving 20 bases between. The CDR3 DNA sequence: TGTGCCATCAGTGACCAAAGACCCCCAGGGGAGGCTAACTATGGCTACACCTTC. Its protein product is CAISDQRPPGEANYGYTF.

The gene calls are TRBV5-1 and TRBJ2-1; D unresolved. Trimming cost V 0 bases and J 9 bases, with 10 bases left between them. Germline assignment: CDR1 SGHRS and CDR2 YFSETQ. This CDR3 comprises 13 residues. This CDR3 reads CASSLVALSEQFF. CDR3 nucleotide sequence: TGCGCCAGCAGCTTGGTTGCTCTTAGTGAGCAGTTCTTC.

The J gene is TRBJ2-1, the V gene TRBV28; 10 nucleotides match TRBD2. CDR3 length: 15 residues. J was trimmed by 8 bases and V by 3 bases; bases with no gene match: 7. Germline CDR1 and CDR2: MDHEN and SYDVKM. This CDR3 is CASSFPGLAIHEQFF. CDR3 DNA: TGTGCCAGCAGTTTCCCGGGACTAGCGATCCATGAGCAGTTCTTC.